This paragraph covers one T cell receptor beta chain sequence. The antigen is undetermined. The assay was carried out at the deep level. Assay: immunoSEQ multiplex PCR; the TCRdb copy retains only in-frame clones and omits some. Of about 870,000 clones detected, 85% to 95% appear once; the ten largest clones hold around 24%. Positively selected for CCR7, the CD45RO-negative cells used as naive CD8 cells excluded terminally differentiated effector memory CD45RA+ cells. Nashville, Tennessee was home to all donors, who were Caucasian adults. The sample belongs to a study of shared clonotypes between healthy human individuals. The CDR3 totals 20 residues. V shed 3 bases, J shed 3 bases, and the junction held 19 bases outside the gene matches. Germline assignment: CDR1 MDHEN and CDR2 SYDVKM. Study-level results: Across subsets, estimated richness was generally greater for naive than for memory populations. Tissues were not sampled, only blood, and their repertoires likely differ.

The clonotype comes from a young man in good health. The sequenced material came from naive CD8+ T cells sorted from blood. The chain is built from TRBV28 and TRBJ2-1, with 8 bases identical to TRBD2. CDR3 residues: CASSFPLERETHPDYNEQFF. The CDR3 nucleotides are TGTGCCAGCAGTTTTCCCCTTGAGCGGGAGACCCATCCTGACTACAATGAGCAGTTCTTC.